Each of the 21 T cell receptor beta chains below was sequenced from the same sample in a study of blood T cell repertoires in COVID-19. Profiled with immunoSEQ multiplex PCR; TCRdb holds only in-frame clones, not every one. The sample shows fewer than 80,000 clones, less than 85% of them seen only once. What was sequenced was peripheral blood. The receptors were gathered from a man aged 50-60 years with COVID-19, enrolled during active disease.

V and J are TRBV5-1 and TRBJ2-1; D possibly corresponds to TRBD2 (5 bases). The germline V gene encodes CDR1 SGHRS and CDR2 YFSETQ. V was shortened by 7 bases and J by 0 bases, with 11 bases between the two germline ends. The CDR3 runs to 14 residues. CDR3 in DNA: TGCGCCAGCCACGGGGAAAGCTCCTACAATGAGCAGTTCTTC. Its protein product is CASHGESSYNEQFF. Filled out from reference TRBV5-1 and TRBJ2-1, the complete variable domain reads KAGVTQTPRYLIKTRGQQVTLSCSPISGHRSVSWYQQTPGQGLQFLFEYFSETQRNKGNFPGRFSGRQFSNSRSEMNVSTLELGDSALYLCASHGESSYNEQFFGPGTRLTVL.

A few counts support this clone. The genes are TRBV5-6 and TRBJ2-7; tentatively, D is TRBD2 (7 bases). The CDR3 is made up of 16 amino acids. Germline-derived CDR1 and CDR2 are SGHDT and YYEEEE. Trimming pared 1 base from V and 0 bases from J, leaving 14 bases between. The CDR3 sequence is CASSLNAGAVSYEQYF. DNA of the CDR3: TGTGCCAGCAGCTTGAACGCGGGGGCCGTCTCCTACGAGCAGTACTTC.

The J gene is TRBJ1-2, the V gene TRBV5-1; no firm D call. The V end lost 4 bases, the J end lost 8 bases, and 21 bases lay between the germline ends. The CDR3 has 15 residues. Germline CDR1 and CDR2: SGHRS and YFSETQ. Here the CDR3 reads CASSPGVSIGVGYTF. As DNA, the CDR3 is TGCGCCAGCAGCCCCGGGGTCTCGATCGGGGTAGGCTACACCTTC.

The chain couples TRBV3-1 (or the pseudogene TRBV3-2) to TRBJ2-1, with TRBD2 matching over 13 bases. This CDR3 has 16 amino acids. CDR1 is LGHDT, CDR2 YNNKEL, per germline (reference sequence). The ends lost 7 bases at V and 7 bases at J; junction bases unmatched: 10. Here the CDR3 DNA reads TGTGCCAGCAACCCCTGGGGACTAGCGGGATTTAATGAGCAGTTCTTC. The encoded protein is CASNPWGLAGFNEQFF.

Here the CDR3 DNA reads TGTGCCAGCAGAACTGACAGGGGGAATGAAAAACTGTTTTTT. This gives the protein CASRTDRGNEKLFF. The rearrangement uses TRBV6-6 and TRBJ1-4; TRBD1 aligns across 9 bases. Trimming took 6 bases from V and 5 from J; bases not matched to a gene: 4. The CDR3 is 14 residues long. Germline lookup yields CDR1 MNHNY and CDR2 SVGAGI (reference sequence).

The rearrangement joins TRBV5-5 to TRBJ2-7, with TRBD1 identical over 10 bases. The germline gives CDR1 SGHKS, CDR2 YYEKEE (reference sequence). The V segment lost 0 bases and the J segment 7 bases; nucleotides outside the gene matches: 7. This CDR3 contains 15 residues. The CDR3 sequence: CASSLAGTGVWEQYF. The CDR3, as DNA: TGTGCCAGCAGCTTGGCCGGGACAGGGGTATGGGAGCAGTACTTC. Complete variable domain (other parts from reference TRBV5-5 and TRBJ2-7): DAGVTQSPTHLIKTRGQQVTLRCSPISGHKSVSWYQQVLGQGPQFIFQYYEKEERGRGNFPDRFSARQFPNYSSELNVNALLLGDSALYLCASSLAGTGVWEQYFGPGTRLTVT.

This chain uses TRBV6-6 with TRBJ2-2; maybe TRBD2 (5 bases). V lost 8 bases to trimming and J lost 2 bases, with 12 bases between them. Germline CDR1 reads MNHNY; CDR2 reads SVGAGI (reference sequence). CDR3 length equals 14 residues. The CDR3 DNA reads TGTGCCAGCGGAGGTCCAGTTAACACCGGGGAGCTGTTTTTT. It encodes CASGGPVNTGELFF.

This rearrangement joins TRBV7-9 to TRBJ2-7, with 11 bases lining up with TRBD1. From germline, CDR1 is SEHNR and CDR2 FQNEAQ (reference sequence). CDR3 length equals 15 residues. J gave up 7 bases and V 3 bases, and 8 bases lay outside the gene matches. In DNA form, the CDR3 reads TGTGCCAGCAGCTTTGGCGGACAGGGGGCCTCTGAGCAGTACTTC. Protein sequence: CASSFGGQGASEQYF.

This clone was detected only once. The J gene is TRBJ1-1, the V gene TRBV29-1; D is possibly TRBD1 (6 bases). Germline loops: CDR1 SQVTM, CDR2 ANQGSEA. Deletions cut 4 bases from V and 0 bases from J, with 21 bases between. The length of the CDR3 is 17 residues. In DNA form, the CDR3 reads TGCAGCGTTGTCCCGCGGGGGGCGACAGCTATGAACACTGAAGCTTTCTTT. Amino acids: CSVVPRGATAMNTEAFF. The full variable domain, rest sourced from reference TRBV29-1 and TRBJ1-1, is SAVISQKPSRDICQRGTSLTIQCQVDSQVTMMFWYRQQPGQSLTLIATANQGSEATYESGFVIDKFPISRPNLTFSTLTVSNMSPEDSSIYLCSVVPRGATAMNTEAFFGQGTRLTVV.

V gene TRBV7-3 combines with J gene TRBJ2-2; TRBD1 matches at 10 bases. Per the germline V gene, CDR1 is SGHTA and CDR2 is FQGTGA. The V and J ends lost 8 bases and 6 bases, in that order; junction bases with no gene match: 0. The CDR3 covers 12 residues. The chain's CDR3 is CASGTGAGELFF. The CDR3 region has the DNA TGTGCCAGCGGGACAGGGGCCGGGGAGCTGTTTTTT.

This clone occurred a few times. This chain uses TRBV3-1 (or the pseudogene TRBV3-2) with TRBJ1-4; D is unclear. The V and J ends lost 4 bases and 5 bases respectively, with 8 bases between them. Germline V gives CDR1 LGHDT, CDR2 YNNKEL (reference sequence). The CDR3 loop spans 13 amino acids. CDR3 nucleotides: TGTGCCAGCAGCCTCGGGGAGAATGAAAAACTGTTTTTT. Its protein product is CASSLGENEKLFF.

The chain has TRBV5-1 and TRBJ2-3, with TRBD2 matching over 7 bases. V dropped 1 base and J dropped 2; count of bases not matched to a gene: 7. The length of the CDR3 is 16 residues. CDR1 and CDR2 from the germline V gene are SGHRS and YFSETQ. CDR3 coding DNA: TGCGCCAGCAGCTTGTTCAAGCGGGGCGTCACAGATACGCAGTATTTT. Amino acids: CASSLFKRGVTDTQYF.

This chain joins TRBV5-5 and TRBJ2-1; the match to TRBD1 covers 8 bases. The CDR3 is made up of 16 amino acids. Germline V gene sequence: CDR1 SGHKS, CDR2 YYEKEE (reference sequence). The V and J ends lost 3 bases and 3 bases, in that order; junction bases with no gene match: 8. The CDR3, as DNA: TGTGCCAGCAGCTGGACAACAGGGGGTTACTACAATGAGCAGTTCTTC. Translated, it gives CASSWTTGGYYNEQFF.

This chain links TRBV6-5 with TRBJ1-6; 7 bases map to TRBD1. CDR1 and CDR2 from the germline V gene are MNHEY and SVGAGI. The CDR3 totals 14 residues. After removal of 6 bases from V and 4 bases from J, the junction contained 3 bases not matched to a gene. CDR3: CASSRDSYNSPLHF. CDR3 nucleotides: TGTGCCAGCAGCAGGGACAGTTATAATTCACCCCTCCACTTT.

For the CDR3, the DNA is TGTGCCAGCAGTTTGGGACAGGCAAATTCACCCCTCCACTTT. Residues: CASSLGQANSPLHF. The gene calls are TRBV27 and TRBJ1-6; TRBD1 agrees at 8 bases. Losses at the gene ends were 3 bases for V and 7 bases for J; bases not matched to a gene: 2. The CDR3 runs 14 residues. CDR1 and CDR2 (germline): MNHEY, SMNVEV (reference sequence).

J is TRBJ2-1 and V is TRBV7-3, with D possibly TRBD1 on 6 matching bases. The CDR3 runs 16 residues. Per the germline V gene, CDR1 is SGHTA and CDR2 is FQGTGA. Trimming shortened V by 5 bases and J by 4 bases, and 18 bases separated the two germline ends. The CDR3 is CASSLNPGTNYNEQFF. The CDR3 DNA reads as TGTGCCAGCAGCCTGAATCCCGGGACAAATTACAATGAGCAGTTCTTC. Variable domain in full (rest from reference TRBV7-3 and TRBJ2-1): GAGVSQTPSNKVTEKGKYVELRCDPISGHTALYWYRQSLGQGPEFLIYFQGTGAADDSGLPNDRFFAVRPEGSVSTLKIQRTERGDSAVYLCASSLNPGTNYNEQFFGPGTRLTVL.

This clone has more than one count but fewer than ten. This rearrangement joins TRBV21-1 to TRBJ1-6; the table assigns TRBD1, which was not confirmed against the DNA. TRBV21-1 represents a pseudogene. This CDR3 comprises 15 residues. The CDR3 DNA is TGTGCCAGCAGCAAGGACAGGGGGGGACATTCACCCCTCCACTTT. It specifies CASSKDRGGHSPLHF.

J is TRBJ2-5 and V is TRBV4-2, with 10 nucleotides matching TRBD2. Germline CDR1 reads LGHNA; CDR2 reads YNFKEQ. The V and J ends lost 0 bases and 0 bases, in that order; junction bases with no gene match: 7. The CDR3 has 18 amino acids. The CDR3 region is CASSQEWVAGGDQETQYF. In DNA form, the CDR3 reads TGTGCCAGCAGCCAAGAGTGGGTAGCGGGGGGTGACCAAGAGACCCAGTACTTC.

This clone has only one observation. The chain recombines TRBV6-5 with TRBJ2-7; 10 positions match TRBD1. This CDR3 comprises 13 residues. From germline, CDR1 is MNHEY and CDR2 SVGAGI. J was trimmed by 2 bases and V by 10 bases; bases with no gene match: 5. For the CDR3, the DNA is TGTGCCACCGGGACAGGGGACACCTACGAGCAGTACTTC. Encoded protein: CATGTGDTYEQYF.

The chain employs TRBV19 and TRBJ2-1, with TRBD2 matching 7 bases. The J segment lost 5 bases and the V segment lost 10 bases, leaving 5 bases of the junction unmatched. Germline V lookup: CDR1 LNHDA, CDR2 SQIVND (reference sequence). The CDR3 runs 12 residues. This chain's CDR3 is CATGLPDNEQFF. CDR3 nucleotides: TGTGCCACGGGACTACCAGACAATGAGCAGTTCTTC.

This rearrangement joins TRBV5-1 to TRBJ2-5; 10 positions agree with TRBD2. The CDR3 covers 16 residues. Germline assignment: CDR1 SGHRS and CDR2 YFSETQ. The J segment lost 5 bases and the V segment lost 6 bases, leaving 13 bases of the junction unmatched. The CDR3 DNA sequence: TGCGCCAGCAAGGGGCTAGCGGGGGCCCAAGGGGAGACCCAGTACTTC. Amino acid sequence: CASKGLAGAQGETQYF.